A selection of T cell receptor gamma chains follows, all from one sample in a study of gamma-delta chains in newborns, infants, children. TCRdb re-called the reads through CATT. The sample has around 600 gamma-chain clones, 40% to 50% seen once. The sample was blood. These receptors came from a child who was a newborn, infant or young child, either healthy, febrile or measles-vaccinated (not recorded which). Each CDR3 is given with its conserved first and last residue. Some rows mark clone size as missing; the rest say once, few, many or name a class of expanded clone.

clone_size: hyperexpanded; v_call: TRGV9; j_call: TRGJP; cdr3_nt: TGTGCCTTGTGGGAGCAAGAGTTGGGCAAAAAAATCAAGGTATTT; cdr3_aa: CALWEQELGKKIKVF
clone_size: few; v_call: TRGV9; j_call: TRGJP; cdr3_nt: TGTGCCTTGTGGGAGGTGGGTTCGGAGTTGGGCAAAAAAATCAAGGTATTT; cdr3_aa: CALWEVGSELGKKIKVF
clone_size: NA; v_call: TRGV8; j_call: TRGJP1; cdr3_nt: TGTGCCACCTTGGCCGTCACCACTGGTTGGTTCAAGATATTT; cdr3_aa: CATLAVTTGWFKIF
clone_size: large; v_call: TRGV9; j_call: TRGJP; cdr3_nt: TGTGCCTTGTGGGAGCCTCAAGAGTTGGGCAAAAAAATCAAGGTATTT; cdr3_aa: CALWEPQELGKKIKVF
clone_size: large; v_call: TRGV2; j_call: TRGJP1; cdr3_nt: TGTGCCACCTGGGACCCCACTGGTTGGTTCAAGATATTT; cdr3_aa: CATWDPTGWFKIF
clone_size: large; v_call: TRGV9; j_call: TRGJP; cdr3_nt: TGTGCCTTGTGGGAGGTGTTGGGCAAAAAAATCAAGGTATTT; cdr3_aa: CALWEVLGKKIKVF
clone_size: large; v_call: TRGV2; j_call: TRGJ1/TRGJ2; cdr3_nt: TGTGCCACCTGGGACTCGGGGTATAAGAAACTCTTT; cdr3_aa: CATWDSGYKKLF
clone_size: large; v_call: TRGV8; j_call: TRGJP1; cdr3_nt: TGTGCCACCTGGGGATATACCACTGGTTGGTTCAAGATATTT; cdr3_aa: CATWGYTTGWFKIF
clone_size: hyperexpanded; v_call: TRGV9; j_call: TRGJP; cdr3_nt: TGTGCCTTGTGGGAGGTGCGAGAGTTGGGCAAAAAAATCAAGGTATTT; cdr3_aa: CALWEVRELGKKIKVF
clone_size: large; v_call: TRGV9; j_call: TRGJP; cdr3_nt: TGTGCCTTGTGGGAGGTGGTGAGAGAGTTGGGCAAAAAAATCAAGGTATTT; cdr3_aa: CALWEVVRELGKKIKVF
clone_size: few; v_call: TRGV9; j_call: TRGJ1/TRGJ2; cdr3_nt: TGTGCCTCGTGGGAGGTGGGCCTGAATTATTATAAGAAACTCTTT; cdr3_aa: CASWEVGLNYYKKLF
clone_size: large; v_call: TRGV9; j_call: TRGJP; cdr3_nt: TGTGCCTTGTGGGAGGTGCCGCAAGAGTTGGGCAAAAAAATCAAGGTATTT; cdr3_aa: CALWEVPQELGKKIKVF
clone_size: large; v_call: TRGV9; j_call: TRGJ1/TRGJ2; cdr3_nt: TGTGCCTTGTGGGAGACTTATAAGAAACTCTTT; cdr3_aa: CALWETYKKLF
clone_size: hyperexpanded; v_call: TRGV9; j_call: TRGJP; cdr3_nt: TGTGCCTTGTGGGAGGTGCAAGAGTTGGGCAAAAAAATCAAGGTATTT; cdr3_aa: CALWEVQELGKKIKVF
clone_size: large; v_call: TRGV9; j_call: TRGJP; cdr3_nt: TGTGCCTTGTGGGAGGATCAAGAGTTGGGCAAAAAAATCAAGGTATTT; cdr3_aa: CALWEDQELGKKIKVF
clone_size: large; v_call: TRGV9; j_call: TRGJP; cdr3_nt: TGTGCCTTGTGGGATTTTTCAGAGTTGGGCAAAAAAATCAAGGTATTT; cdr3_aa: CALWDFSELGKKIKVF
clone_size: few; v_call: TRGV9; j_call: TRGJP; cdr3_nt: TGTGCCTTGTGGGAGGTCAAGTTGGGCAAAAAAATCAAGGTATTT; cdr3_aa: CALWEVKLGKKIKVF
clone_size: large; v_call: TRGV9; j_call: TRGJP; cdr3_nt: TGTGCCTTGTGGGAGCAGGGGTTGGGCAAAAAAATCAAGGTATTT; cdr3_aa: CALWEQGLGKKIKVF
clone_size: large; v_call: TRGV9; j_call: TRGJP; cdr3_nt: TGTGCCTTGTGGTACCCGCGGGAGTTGGGCAAAAAAATCAAGGTATTT; cdr3_aa: CALWYPRELGKKIKVF
clone_size: few; v_call: TRGV9; j_call: TRGJP; cdr3_nt: TGTGCCTTGTGGGAGATGCCTCAAGAGTTGGGCAACAAAATCAAGGTATTT; cdr3_aa: CALWEMPQELGNKIKVF
clone_size: large; v_call: TRGV2; j_call: TRGJ1/TRGJ2; cdr3_nt: TGTGCCACCTGGGACGAGAAGAAACTCTTT; cdr3_aa: CATWDEKKLF
clone_size: large; v_call: TRGV9; j_call: TRGJ1/TRGJ2; cdr3_nt: TGTGCCTTGTGGGAGGTGCAAATGCACGGGTATTATAAGAAACTCTTT; cdr3_aa: CALWEVQMHGYYKKLF
clone_size: large; v_call: TRGV8; j_call: TRGJ1/TRGJ2; cdr3_nt: TGTGCCACCTGGGATATAAGATATAAGAAACTCTTT; cdr3_aa: CATWDIRYKKLF
clone_size: NA; v_call: TRGV9; j_call: TRGJP; cdr3_nt: TGTGCCTTGTGGGAGGAGGAAGAGTTGGGCAAAAAAATCAAGGTATTT; cdr3_aa: CALWEEEELGKKIKVF
clone_size: few; v_call: TRGV2; j_call: TRGJ1/TRGJ2; cdr3_nt: TGTGCCACCTGGGACAGGCAAAATTATAAGAAACTCTTT; cdr3_aa: CATWDRQNYKKLF
clone_size: large; v_call: TRGV9; j_call: TRGJ1/TRGJ2; cdr3_nt: TGTGCCTTGTGGGGGGGGGGCTATTATAAGAAACTCTTT; cdr3_aa: CALWGGGYYKKLF